This TCR beta chain is drawn from a study of control samples from healthy donors and cancer patients. Trimming stripped 0 bases from V and 0 bases from J, with 8 bases between. Germline V gene data show CDR1 as SGHRS and CDR2 as YFSETQ. The CDR3 totals 15 residues. Sequencing was performed with immunoSEQ multiplex PCR; in TCRdb, only in-frame clones are kept and a portion is missing. Among fewer than 100,000 clones listed, around 80% were seen once. The sequencing input was blood. The sequence came from a woman between 55 and 75 years old in good health. V is TRBV5-1 and J is TRBJ2-3; D may be TRBD2 (6 bases). The CDR3 sequence: CASSLGGRSTDTQYF. The DNA of the CDR3 is TGCGCCAGCAGCTTGGGGGGGAGGAGCACAGATACGCAGTATTTT.